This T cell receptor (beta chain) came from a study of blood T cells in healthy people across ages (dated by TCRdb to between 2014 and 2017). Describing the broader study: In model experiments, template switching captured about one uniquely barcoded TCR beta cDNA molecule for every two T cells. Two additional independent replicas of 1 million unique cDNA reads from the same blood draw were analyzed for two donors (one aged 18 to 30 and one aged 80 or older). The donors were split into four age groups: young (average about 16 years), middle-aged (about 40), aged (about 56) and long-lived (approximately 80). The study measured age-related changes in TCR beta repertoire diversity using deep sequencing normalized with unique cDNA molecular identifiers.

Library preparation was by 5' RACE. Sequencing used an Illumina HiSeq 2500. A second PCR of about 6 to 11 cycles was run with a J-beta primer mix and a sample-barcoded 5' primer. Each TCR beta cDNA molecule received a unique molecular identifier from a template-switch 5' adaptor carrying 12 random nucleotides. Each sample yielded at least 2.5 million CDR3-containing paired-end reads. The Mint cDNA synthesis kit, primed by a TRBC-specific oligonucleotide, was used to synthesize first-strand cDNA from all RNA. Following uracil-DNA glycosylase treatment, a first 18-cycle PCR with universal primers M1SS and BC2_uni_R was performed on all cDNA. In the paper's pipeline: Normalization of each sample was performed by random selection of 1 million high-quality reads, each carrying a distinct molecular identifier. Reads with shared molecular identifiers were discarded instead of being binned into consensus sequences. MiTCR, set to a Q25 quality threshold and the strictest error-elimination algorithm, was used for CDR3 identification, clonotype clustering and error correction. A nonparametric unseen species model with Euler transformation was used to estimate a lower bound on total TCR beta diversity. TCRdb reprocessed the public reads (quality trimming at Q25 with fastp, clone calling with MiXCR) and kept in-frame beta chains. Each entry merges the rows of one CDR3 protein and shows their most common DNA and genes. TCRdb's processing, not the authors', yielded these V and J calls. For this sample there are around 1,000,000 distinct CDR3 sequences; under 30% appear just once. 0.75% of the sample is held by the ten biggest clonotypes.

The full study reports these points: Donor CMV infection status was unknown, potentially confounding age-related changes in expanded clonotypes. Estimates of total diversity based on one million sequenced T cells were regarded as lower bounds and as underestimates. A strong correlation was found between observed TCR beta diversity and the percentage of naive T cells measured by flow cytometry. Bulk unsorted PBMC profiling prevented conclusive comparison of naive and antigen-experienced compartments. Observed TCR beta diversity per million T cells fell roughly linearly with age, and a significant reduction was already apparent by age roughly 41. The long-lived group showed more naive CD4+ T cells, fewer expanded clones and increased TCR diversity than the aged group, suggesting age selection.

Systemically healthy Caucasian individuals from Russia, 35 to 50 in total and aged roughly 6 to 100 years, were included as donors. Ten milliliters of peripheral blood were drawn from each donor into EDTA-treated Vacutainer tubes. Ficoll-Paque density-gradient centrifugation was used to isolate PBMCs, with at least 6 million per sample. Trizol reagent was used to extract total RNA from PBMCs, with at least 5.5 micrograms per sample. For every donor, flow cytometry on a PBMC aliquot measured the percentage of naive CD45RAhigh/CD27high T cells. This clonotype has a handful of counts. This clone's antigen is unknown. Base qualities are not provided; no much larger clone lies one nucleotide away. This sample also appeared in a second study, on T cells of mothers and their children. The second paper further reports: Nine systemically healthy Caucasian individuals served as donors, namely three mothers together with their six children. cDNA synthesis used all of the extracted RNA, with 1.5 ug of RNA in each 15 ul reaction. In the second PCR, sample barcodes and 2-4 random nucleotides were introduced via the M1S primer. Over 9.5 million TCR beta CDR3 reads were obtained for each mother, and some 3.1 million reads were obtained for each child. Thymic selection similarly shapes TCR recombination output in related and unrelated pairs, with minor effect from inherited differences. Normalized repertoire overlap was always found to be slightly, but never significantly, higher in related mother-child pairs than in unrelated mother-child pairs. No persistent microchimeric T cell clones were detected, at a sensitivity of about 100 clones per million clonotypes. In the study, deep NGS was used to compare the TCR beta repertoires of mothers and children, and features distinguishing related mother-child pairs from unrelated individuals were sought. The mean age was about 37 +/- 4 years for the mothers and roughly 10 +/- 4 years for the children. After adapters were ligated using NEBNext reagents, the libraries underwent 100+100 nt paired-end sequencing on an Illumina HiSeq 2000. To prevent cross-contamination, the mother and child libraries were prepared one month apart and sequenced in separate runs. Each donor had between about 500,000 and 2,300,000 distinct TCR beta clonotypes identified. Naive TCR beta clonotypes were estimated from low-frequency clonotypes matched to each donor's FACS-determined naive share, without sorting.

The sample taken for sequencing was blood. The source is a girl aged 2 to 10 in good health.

The nucleotide sequence is TGTGCCAGCAGCCAAACTAGCGCCTCAACGGAGACCCAGTACTTC. This codes for CASSQTSASTETQYF. Here the chain combines TRBV7-2 and TRBJ2-1, and 7 bases in between align with TRBD2. The J call may not be correct, given that the DNA end is closer to TRBJ2-5. CDR3 length: 15 amino acids, cysteine to phenylalanine. Of all the DNA, just the CDR3 is kept, 45 bases in frame from base 1. The germline V gene provides CDR1 SGHTA and CDR2 FQGNSA.